The 30 T cell receptor beta chains below all came from one sample that was sequenced in a study of blood T cell repertoires in COVID-19. Some clones are missing from TCRdb's copy, which holds only in-frame ones; the method was immunoSEQ multiplex PCR. The data hold roughly 250,000 clones, with around 85% observed a single time. The sample was peripheral blood. The receptors stem from a woman of 80 years or more with acute or convalescent COVID-19.

The rearrangement joins TRBV29-1 to TRBJ2-3, with D possibly matching TRBD1 (6 bases). Germline V gene lookup returns CDR1 SQVTM and CDR2 ANQGSEA. There are 15 residues in the CDR3. With 0 bases removed from V and 2 bases from J, the gap between germline ends came to 12 bases. CDR3 sequence: CSVEDGRGYTDTQYF. The DNA for the CDR3 is TGCAGCGTTGAAGATGGCAGGGGATACACAGATACGCAGTATTTT.

The chain combines TRBV10-3 with TRBJ1-4, with 8 bases fitting TRBD1. The CDR3 covers 13 residues. Germline-derived CDR1 and CDR2 are ENHRY and SYGVKD. Trimming cost V 6 bases and J 10 bases; bases outside gene matches: 7. The CDR3 DNA reads as TGTGCCATCAGGCCGGGACAGGAAGGAAAACTGTTTTTT. It codes for CAIRPGQEGKLFF.

A few counts support this clone. The conserved closing phenylalanine or tryptophan is absent in this CDR3, likely reflecting a read error. Because the CDR3's place on the DNA is in doubt, the DNA is left out and the CDR3 is given as listed by TCRdb. The chain links TRBV2 to TRBJ1-2; the tabulated D call, TRBD1, remains unverified against the DNA. The CDR3 is 10 amino acids long, termini counted. The germline V gene encodes CDR1 SNHLY and CDR2 FYNNEI. The CDR3 region is CASRGAIGIT.

This clone was recorded only once. The gene calls are TRBV3-1 (or the pseudogene TRBV3-2) and TRBJ2-2; 10 nucleotides align to TRBD2. This CDR3 has 18 amino acids. After removal of 3 bases from V and 4 bases from J, the junction contained 11 bases not matched to a gene. CDR1 and CDR2 from the germline V gene are LGHDT and YNNKEL (reference sequence). The DNA of the CDR3 is TGTGCCAGCAGCCATTTACGAGCGGGGGGGCCGAGCACCGGGGAGCTGTTTTTT. Protein sequence: CASSHLRAGGPSTGELFF.

The chain couples TRBV9 to TRBJ2-3; TRBD2 agrees at 12 bases. The CDR3 is made up of 16 amino acids. Trimming at V came to 4 bases and at J to 2 bases, leaving 5 bases not matched to a gene. Germline loops: CDR1 SGDLS, CDR2 YYNGEE. CDR3 nucleotide sequence: TGTGCCAGCAGCCCTCGGACTAGCGGGGACACAGATACGCAGTATTTT. This codes for CASSPRTSGDTDTQYF.

The CDR3 here is CASSPNHGTPQGLYGYTF. CDR3 nucleotides: TGTGCCAGCAGCCCGAATCACGGGACACCACAGGGCCTCTATGGCTACACCTTC. The chain recombines TRBV5-5 with TRBJ1-2, with D possibly matching TRBD1 (6 bases). V lost 4 bases and J lost 4, with 26 bases in between. This CDR3 has 18 residues. The germline V gene has CDR1 SGHKS and CDR2 YYEKEE (reference sequence).

This rearrangement joins TRBV2 to TRBJ2-5; D is possibly TRBD1 (6 bases). The CDR3 has 15 amino acids. CDR1 and CDR2 (germline): SNHLY, FYNNEI. V lost 7 bases, J lost 1 base, and 16 bases lay in between. CDR3 region: CASKAGTTPQETQYF. The CDR3 DNA is TGTGCCAGCAAAGCCGGGACAACTCCCCAAGAGACCCAGTACTTC.

Turning to this clone: The junction shows a germline mismatch at one end, possibly a read error. The rearrangement joins TRBV6-2 or TRBV6-3 to TRBJ1-5; 9 positions match TRBD1. The CDR3 contains 15 residues. CDR1 is MNHEY and CDR2 is SVGEGT in the germline V gene. The CDR3 bases are TGTGCCAGCAGTTTCCTCACAGGGGGCAACCAGCCCCAGCATTTT. It is translated as CASSFLTGGNQPQHF.

V gene TRBV18 combines with J gene TRBJ1-5; TRBD1 matches at 8 bases. CDR3 length: 16 residues. The V and J ends lost 4 bases and 5 bases, in that order; junction bases with no gene match: 10. Germline V gives CDR1 KGHSH, CDR2 LQKENI. The CDR3 here is CASSLSPTGGDQPQHF. CDR3 sequence (DNA): TGTGCCAGCTCACTCTCCCCCACAGGGGGAGATCAGCCCCAGCATTTT.

The chain carries TRBV18 and TRBJ1-1, with D unclear. CDR1 is KGHSH and CDR2 is LQKENI in the germline V gene. The length of the CDR3 is 14 residues. Trimming removed 2 bases from V and 1 base from J, with 8 bases in between. The DNA of the CDR3 is TGTGCCAGCTCACCAGACTATGGGAACACTGAAGCTTTCTTT. Residues: CASSPDYGNTEAFF.

The chain recombines TRBV2 with TRBJ2-6; D unresolved. Germline assignment: CDR1 SNHLY and CDR2 FYNNEI. There are 15 residues in the CDR3. Trimming took off 4 bases at V and 0 bases at J, with 7 bases between the two ends. The CDR3 DNA reads TGTGCCAGCAGTGCCTACAGCTCTGGGGCCAACGTCCTGACTTTC. It is translated as CASSAYSSGANVLTF.

V gene TRBV18 combines with J gene TRBJ1-2; the D gene is possibly TRBD1 (6 bases). Germline values: CDR1 KGHSH, CDR2 LQKENI. This CDR3 spans 15 amino acids. V lost 1 base and J 4 bases, leaving 13 bases between the germline ends. Here the CDR3 reads CASSPLEQGGYGYTF. CDR3 coding DNA: TGTGCCAGCTCACCACTTGAACAGGGCGGCTATGGCTACACCTTC.

The chain employs TRBV4-2 and TRBJ1-5; D is perhaps TRBD1 (5 bases). Trimming left V 2 bases short and J 0 bases short, with 14 bases between. CDR3 size: 17 residues. The V gene's germline CDR1 is LGHNA and CDR2 YNFKEQ. In nucleotides, the CDR3 is TGTGCCAGCAGCCAAAGTGGGCAGGGCTATAGCAATCAGCCCCAGCATTTT. The encoded protein is CASSQSGQGYSNQPQHF.

This chain joins TRBV2 and TRBJ1-4; D unresolved. Germline CDR1 SNHLY, CDR2 FYNNEI. Trimming removed 4 bases from V and 4 bases from J, with 10 bases in between. This CDR3 has 14 residues. The CDR3 loop is CASSGGGLNEKLFF. CDR3 nucleotides: TGTGCCAGCAGTGGTGGCGGACTTAATGAAAAACTGTTTTTT.

In its sample, this clone was seen once. J is TRBJ1-5 and V is TRBV2; TRBD1 aligns across 9 bases. The CDR3 has 14 residues. The V and J ends lost 2 bases and 5 bases, in that order; junction bases with no gene match: 1. CDR1 SNHLY and CDR2 FYNNEI come from the germline V gene. CDR3 sequence reads: CASSETGGYQPQHF. The CDR3 DNA is TGTGCCAGCAGTGAAACAGGGGGCTATCAGCCCCAGCATTTT.

This rearrangement joins TRBV5-1 to TRBJ1-3; 7 bases match TRBD1. The junction had 6 bases not matched to a gene; V was cut back by 3 bases and J by 0 bases. The CDR3 has 16 residues. In germline, CDR1 is SGHRS, CDR2 YFSETQ. The CDR3 reads CASSSGDSYSGNTIYF. The CDR3 DNA sequence: TGCGCCAGCAGCTCAGGGGACAGTTACTCTGGAAACACCATATATTTT. The full variable domain, completed using reference TRBV5-1 and TRBJ1-3, is KAGVTQTPRYLIKTRGQQVTLSCSPISGHRSVSWYQQTPGQGLQFLFEYFSETQRNKGNFPGRFSGRQFSNSRSEMNVSTLELGDSALYLCASSSGDSYSGNTIYFGEGSWLTVV.

The chain carries TRBV29-1 and TRBJ2-4, with 8 bases that match TRBD2. The CDR3 runs 19 residues. CDR1 and CDR2 from the germline V gene are SQVTM and ANQGSEA. The trim removed 6 bases at V and 0 bases at J, leaving 19 bases unmatched. The CDR3 here is CSVPPGGGRNPLAKNIQYF. The DNA of the CDR3 is TGCAGCGTCCCACCGGGGGGGGGCCGAAACCCCCTAGCCAAAAACATTCAGTACTTC.

The chain is built from TRBV18 and TRBJ2-5; the D gene is possibly TRBD1 (6 bases). V was cut by 2 bases and J by 2 bases, with 9 bases left in between. Germline V lookup: CDR1 KGHSH, CDR2 LQKENI. CDR3 length: 14 amino acids. The DNA of the CDR3 is TGTGCCAGCTCACCATGGACAGCACAAGAGACCCAGTACTTC. Protein sequence: CASSPWTAQETQYF.

This chain connects TRBV12-3 or TRBV12-4 to TRBJ1-1; D might be TRBD1 (5 bases). Trimming took 3 bases from V and 9 from J, leaving 8 bases between them. The CDR3 totals 11 residues. CDR3 bases: TGTGCCAGCAGTTTGGGGCTTCAAGCTTTCTTT. Its protein is CASSLGLQAFF.

This clone was counted once. V gene TRBV3-1 (or the pseudogene TRBV3-2) combines with J gene TRBJ1-2, with a weak D call TRBD1 (6 bases). Between the trimmed V and J ends, which lost 6 bases and 6 bases, there was a span of 14 bases. In germline, CDR1 is LGHDT, CDR2 YNNKEL (reference sequence). The CDR3 length is 13 residues. The CDR3 protein is CASRTGIDNGYTF. The CDR3 nucleotides read TGTGCCAGCAGAACAGGGATTGACAATGGCTACACCTTC.

This clone was observed a handful of times. The V and J genes are TRBV6-2 or TRBV6-3 and TRBJ1-2, with D perhaps TRBD1 (6 bases). The V gene lost 3 bases and the J gene lost 4 bases, with 15 bases spanning the gap. CDR1 is MNHEY, CDR2 SVGEGT, per germline. The CDR3 sequence is 15 residues long. For the CDR3, the DNA is TGTGCCAGCAGTTATTCGGACAGTCTCGCCTATGGCTACACCTTC. It specifies CASSYSDSLAYGYTF.

Note on this clone: This clone may be a read error of a much larger clone one base away. This chain connects TRBV6-4 to TRBJ1-5; D is ambiguous. V shed 3 bases and J shed 1 base, with 7 bases lying between them. Germline lookup yields CDR1 MRHNA and CDR2 SNTAGT. The CDR3 loop spans 14 amino acids. CDR3: CASSEGGSNQPQHF. CDR3 coding DNA: TGTGCCAGCAGTGAGGGAGGGAGCAATCAGCCCCAGCATTTT.

V gene TRBV6-2 or TRBV6-3 combines with J gene TRBJ1-6; 7 nucleotides agree with TRBD1. From germline, CDR1 is MNHEY and CDR2 SVGEGT. The V segment lost 6 bases and the J segment 8 bases; nucleotides outside the gene matches: 10. This CDR3 spans 15 amino acids. CDR3 in amino acids: CASSKGGHGDSPLHF. In nucleotides, the CDR3 is TGTGCCAGCAGCAAAGGGGGCCATGGGGATTCACCCCTCCACTTT.

The genes are TRBV27 and TRBJ2-7; 8 bases line up with TRBD2. From germline, CDR1 is MNHEY and CDR2 SMNVEV (reference sequence). J was trimmed by 2 bases and V by 4 bases; bases with no gene match: 1. The CDR3 totals 13 residues. In DNA, the CDR3 is TGTGCCAGCAGTTCGGGGGGGACCTACGAGCAGTACTTC. Amino acids: CASSSGGTYEQYF.

The chain joins TRBV2 to TRBJ1-5; 8 bases map to TRBD1. Germline loops: CDR1 SNHLY, CDR2 FYNNEI. The CDR3 covers 14 residues. Germline trimming cut 3 bases from V and 5 bases from J; bases unmatched to any gene: 3. CDR3 DNA: TGTGCCAGCAGTGATCGGACAGGGTATCAGCCCCAGCATTTT. Its protein product is CASSDRTGYQPQHF.

The CDR3 sequence: CASSLGGGTGNTIYF. The DNA of the CDR3 is TGTGCCAGCAGCTTAGGGGGGGGGACTGGAAACACCATATATTTT. The chain joins TRBV7-8 to TRBJ1-3, with D maybe TRBD1 (5 bases). Germline V gene lookup returns CDR1 SGHVS and CDR2 FQNEAQ. The CDR3 consists of 15 residues. V shed 1 base and J shed 2 bases, with 9 bases lying between them.

J is TRBJ1-6 and V is TRBV11-3; TRBD1 might be the D (5 bases). This CDR3 has 13 amino acids. Germline V gene sequence: CDR1 SGHNT, CDR2 YENEEA. Trimming took 5 bases from V and 6 from J, leaving 8 bases between them. In DNA form, the CDR3 reads TGTGCCAGCAGCCGAGACAGTAATTCACCCCTCCACTTT. Protein sequence: CASSRDSNSPLHF.

In the case of this clone: This CDR3 is also generated by other DNA sequences in the sample. The J gene is TRBJ1-5, the V gene TRBV18; the D gene is possibly TRBD1 (5 bases). Germline CDR1 and CDR2: KGHSH and LQKENI. This CDR3 is 13 amino acids long. V gave up 3 bases and J gave up 5 bases, with 8 bases separating them. For the CDR3, the DNA is TGTGCCAGCTCACCGGGGGGAGATCAGCCCCAGCATTTT. This gives the protein CASSPGGDQPQHF. The full variable domain, rest sourced from reference TRBV18 and TRBJ1-5, is NAGVMQNPRHLVRRRGQEARLRCSPMKGHSHVYWYRQLPEEGLKFMVYLQKENIIDESGMPKERFSAEFPKEGPSILRIQQVVRGDSAAYFCASSPGGDQPQHFGDGTRLSIL.

The chain links TRBV10-2 to TRBJ1-2; possible D gene TRBD1, 6 bases. This CDR3 contains 12 residues. Germline CDR1 reads WSHSY; CDR2 reads SAAADI. Trimming shortened V by 3 bases and J by 10 bases, and 12 bases separated the two germline ends. The CDR3 sequence is CASSENRVDYTF. The CDR3 DNA sequence: TGCGCCAGCAGTGAAAACAGGGTAGACTACACCTTC.

This clone was detected once. The V call is TRBV7-3, the J call TRBJ2-1; 10 nucleotides match TRBD2. Trimming removed 4 bases from V and 0 bases from J; junction bases left unmatched: 6. Germline CDR1 SGHTA, CDR2 FQGTGA. The CDR3 contains 17 residues. The CDR3 DNA reads TGTGCCAGCAGCTCCTTAGCGGGGGGAACCTCCTACAATGAGCAGTTCTTC. It is translated as CASSSLAGGTSYNEQFF.